These T cell receptor beta chains were read from a single sample in a study of T cells in Graves' hyperthyroidism and ophthalmopathy. One entry per CDR3 protein results from TCRdb running MiXCR on the multiplex PCR reads. This sample has about 340,000 distinct CDR3 sequences, with around a fifth found just once. The sequencing sample was made of blood. The receptors originated from a woman between 50 and 59 years old with Graves' hyperthyroidism. Both conserved end residues are part of each CDR3. The D gene is left open where the match is weak. Size values are once, few and many counts, or a class for expanded clones, and some rows have none.

D gene: NA; J gene: TRBJ2-7; clone size: NA; V gene: TRBV6-1; CDR3 protein: CASSKWSGELTYEQYF; CDR3 DNA: TGTGCCAGCAGTAAATGGTCCGGGGAGCTTACCTACGAGCAGTACTTC
D gene: NA; J gene: TRBJ2-5; clone size: many; V gene: TRBV20-1; CDR3 protein: CSAPRETQYF; CDR3 DNA: TGCAGTGCTCCCAGGGAGACCCAGTACTTC
D gene: TRBD1; J gene: TRBJ1-2; clone size: NA; V gene: TRBV9; CDR3 protein: CASSVGEGGHGYTF; CDR3 DNA: TGTGCCAGCAGCGTGGGAGAAGGGGGCCATGGCTACACCTTC
D gene: TRBD1; J gene: TRBJ2-7; clone size: NA; V gene: TRBV5-6; CDR3 protein: CASSLGPGDRMSYEQYF; CDR3 DNA: TGTGCCAGCAGCTTGGGGCCGGGGGACAGGATGTCCTACGAGCAGTACTTC
D gene: NA; J gene: TRBJ2-3; clone size: NA; V gene: TRBV7-2; CDR3 protein: CASSSQGRYTHDTQYF; CDR3 DNA: TGTGCCAGCAGCTCTCAAGGACGGTACACTCACGATACGCAGTATTTT
D gene: NA; J gene: TRBJ2-7; clone size: many; V gene: TRBV30; CDR3 protein: CAWGGWKQYF; CDR3 DNA: TGTGCCTGGGGGGGGTGGAAGCAGTACTTC
D gene: NA; J gene: TRBJ1-5; clone size: NA; V gene: TRBV28; CDR3 protein: CASKIGDGQPQHF; CDR3 DNA: TGTGCCAGCAAGATCGGGGACGGTCAGCCCCAGCATTTT
D gene: TRBD1; J gene: TRBJ1-2; clone size: many; V gene: TRBV28; CDR3 protein: CASQGTGFWGYTF; CDR3 DNA: TGTGCCAGTCAAGGGACAGGTTTTTGGGGCTACACCTTC
D gene: TRBD2; J gene: TRBJ2-1; clone size: NA; V gene: TRBV19; CDR3 protein: CASSIEASGIAYEQFF; CDR3 DNA: TGTGCCAGTAGTATAGAAGCTAGCGGGATTGCGTATGAGCAGTTCTTC
D gene: TRBD2; J gene: TRBJ2-3; clone size: many; V gene: TRBV28; CDR3 protein: CASRASGDGTDTQYF; CDR3 DNA: TGTGCCAGCAGGGCTAGCGGAGACGGCACAGATACGCAGTATTTT
D gene: TRBD1; J gene: TRBJ1-1; clone size: many; V gene: TRBV6-1; CDR3 protein: CASSERGKGQGMRSSEAFF; CDR3 DNA: TGTGCCAGCAGTGAGAGGGGTAAGGGACAGGGGATGAGGAGCTCTGAAGCTTTCTTT
D gene: NA; J gene: TRBJ2-6; clone size: NA; V gene: TRBV11-2; CDR3 protein: CASSTRNQGIRSGANVLTF; CDR3 DNA: TGTGCCAGCAGCACACGGAATCAGGGTATAAGGTCTGGGGCCAACGTCCTGACTTTC
D gene: NA; J gene: TRBJ1-1; clone size: NA; V gene: TRBV5-5; CDR3 protein: CASSSQDNTEAFF; CDR3 DNA: TGCGCCAGCAGCTCACAGGATAACACTGAAGCTTTCTTT
D gene: NA; J gene: TRBJ1-2; clone size: many; V gene: TRBV6-5; CDR3 protein: CASSYQGGYTF; CDR3 DNA: TGTGCCAGCAGTTACCAGGGAGGCTACACCTTC
D gene: NA; J gene: TRBJ1-2; clone size: many; V gene: TRBV19; CDR3 protein: CASSLTGNGYTF; CDR3 DNA: TGTGCCAGCAGTCTCACAGGGAATGGCTACACCTTC
D gene: TRBD1; J gene: TRBJ2-7; clone size: many; V gene: TRBV28; CDR3 protein: CASSQQGQGMDEQYF; CDR3 DNA: TGTGCCAGCAGCCAACAGGGACAGGGGATGGACGAGCAGTACTTC
D gene: NA; J gene: TRBJ1-2; clone size: NA; V gene: TRBV20-1; CDR3 protein: CSAKGRINYGYTF; CDR3 DNA: TGCAGTGCAAAAGGCCGGATCAACTATGGCTACACCTTC
D gene: TRBD1; J gene: TRBJ2-7; clone size: many; V gene: TRBV20-1; CDR3 protein: CSAQRGTGSQEQYF; CDR3 DNA: TGCAGTGCCCAGAGGGGGACAGGGAGTCAGGAGCAGTACTTC
D gene: NA; J gene: TRBJ2-1; clone size: NA; V gene: TRBV20-1; CDR3 protein: CSARDLGLRYNEQFF; CDR3 DNA: TGCAGTGCTAGAGATCTGGGGTTACGTTACAATGAGCAGTTCTTC
D gene: TRBD1; J gene: TRBJ1-1; clone size: many; V gene: TRBV10-3; CDR3 protein: CAISPGQGAKAFF; CDR3 DNA: TGTGCCATCAGCCCGGGACAGGGGGCCAAAGCTTTCTTT
D gene: NA; J gene: TRBJ1-1; clone size: many; V gene: TRBV18; CDR3 protein: CASSPVASQNTEAFF; CDR3 DNA: TGTGCCAGCTCACCAGTCGCGTCACAGAACACTGAAGCTTTCTTT
D gene: NA; J gene: TRBJ2-6; clone size: NA; V gene: TRBV4-1; CDR3 protein: CASSQVLGPGANVLTF; CDR3 DNA: TGCGCCAGCAGCCAAGTTTTGGGACCAGGGGCCAACGTCCTGACTTTC
D gene: NA; J gene: TRBJ1-1; clone size: many; V gene: TRBV11-2; CDR3 protein: CASSLEGKGTFF; CDR3 DNA: TGTGCCAGCAGCTTAGAGGGGAAAGGGACTTTCTTT
D gene: TRBD1; J gene: TRBJ1-1; clone size: many; V gene: TRBV5-1; CDR3 protein: CASSLVQGARSTEAFF; CDR3 DNA: TGCGCCAGCAGCTTGGTCCAGGGGGCACGGAGCACTGAAGCTTTCTTT
D gene: TRBD2; J gene: TRBJ2-1; clone size: NA; V gene: TRBV20-1; CDR3 protein: CSVRRSGSGNNEQFF; CDR3 DNA: TGCAGTGTCCGCCGTAGCGGGAGTGGGAACAATGAGCAGTTCTTC
D gene: TRBD1; J gene: TRBJ1-2; clone size: NA; V gene: TRBV2; CDR3 protein: CASSHEPAGTGNYGYTF; CDR3 DNA: TGTGCCAGCAGTCACGAACCCGCCGGGACAGGGAACTATGGCTACACCTTC
D gene: NA; J gene: TRBJ2-5; clone size: NA; V gene: TRBV18; CDR3 protein: CASSPRGSPLQETQYF; CDR3 DNA: TGTGCCAGCTCACCACGAGGAAGCCCTCTCCAAGAGACCCAGTACTTC